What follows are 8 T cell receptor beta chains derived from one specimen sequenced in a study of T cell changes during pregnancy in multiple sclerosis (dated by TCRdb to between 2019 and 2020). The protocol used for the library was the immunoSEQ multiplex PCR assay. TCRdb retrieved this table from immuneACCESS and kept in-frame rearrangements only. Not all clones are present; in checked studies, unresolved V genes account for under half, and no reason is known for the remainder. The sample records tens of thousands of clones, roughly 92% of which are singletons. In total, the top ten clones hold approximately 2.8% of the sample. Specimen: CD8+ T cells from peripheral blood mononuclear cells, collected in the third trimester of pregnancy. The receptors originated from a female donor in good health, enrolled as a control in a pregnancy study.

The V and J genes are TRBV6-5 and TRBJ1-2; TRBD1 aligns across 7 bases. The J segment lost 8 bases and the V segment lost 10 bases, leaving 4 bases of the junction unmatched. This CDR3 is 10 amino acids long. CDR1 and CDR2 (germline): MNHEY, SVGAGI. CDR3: CATRGAGYTF. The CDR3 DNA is TGTGCCACCAGGGGGGCCGGCTACACCTTC.

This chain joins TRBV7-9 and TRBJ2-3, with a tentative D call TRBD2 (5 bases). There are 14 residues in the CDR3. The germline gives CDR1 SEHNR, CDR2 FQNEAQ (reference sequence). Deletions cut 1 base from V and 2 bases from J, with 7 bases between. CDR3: CASSLGGYTDTQYF. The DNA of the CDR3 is TGTGCCAGCAGCTTAGGAGGGTACACAGATACGCAGTATTTT.

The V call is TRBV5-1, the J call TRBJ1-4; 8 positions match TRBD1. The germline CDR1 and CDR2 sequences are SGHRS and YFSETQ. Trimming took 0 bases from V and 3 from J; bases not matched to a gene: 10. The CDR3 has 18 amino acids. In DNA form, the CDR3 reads TGCGCCAGCAGCTTGGTAGAGGGGACAGGTCGTGCTAATGAAAAACTGTTTTTT. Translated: CASSLVEGTGRANEKLFF.

The CDR3 DNA is TGTGCCAGTAGTATGGACAGGGCCGCCTACGAGCAGTACTTC. This gives the protein CASSMDRAAYEQYF. This chain connects TRBV19 to TRBJ2-7, with TRBD1 identical over 8 bases. V lost 3 bases and J lost 2; bases outside the gene matches: 3. Germline CDR1 is LNHDA and CDR2 is SQIVND (reference sequence). The CDR3 covers 14 residues.

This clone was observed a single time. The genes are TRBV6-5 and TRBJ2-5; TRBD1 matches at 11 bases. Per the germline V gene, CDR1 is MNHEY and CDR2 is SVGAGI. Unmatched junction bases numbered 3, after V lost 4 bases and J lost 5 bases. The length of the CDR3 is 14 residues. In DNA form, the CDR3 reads TGTGCCAGCAGTTGGACAGGGGGCGACGAGACCCAGTACTTC. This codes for CASSWTGGDETQYF.

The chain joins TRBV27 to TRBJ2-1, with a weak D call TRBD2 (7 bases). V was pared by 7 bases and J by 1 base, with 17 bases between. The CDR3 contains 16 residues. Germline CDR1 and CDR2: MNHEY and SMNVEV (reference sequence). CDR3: CASIGGGAGSYNEQFF. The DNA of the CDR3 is TGTGCCAGCATTGGAGGGGGGGCCGGGTCCTACAATGAGCAGTTCTTC.

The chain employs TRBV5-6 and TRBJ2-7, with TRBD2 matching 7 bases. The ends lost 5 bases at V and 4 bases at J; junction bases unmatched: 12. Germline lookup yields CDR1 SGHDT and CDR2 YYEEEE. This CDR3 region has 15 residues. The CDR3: CASRLGGTGVYEQYF. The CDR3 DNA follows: TGTGCCAGCAGACTGGGAGGGACCGGGGTATACGAGCAGTACTTC.

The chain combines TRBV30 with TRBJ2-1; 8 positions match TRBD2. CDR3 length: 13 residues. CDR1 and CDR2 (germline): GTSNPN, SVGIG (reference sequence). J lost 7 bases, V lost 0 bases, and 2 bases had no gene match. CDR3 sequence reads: CAWSVGGVNEQFF. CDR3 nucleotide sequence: TGTGCCTGGAGTGTCGGGGGGGTGAATGAGCAGTTCTTC.